This T cell receptor (beta chain) was sequenced for a study of T-cell memory formation after mild COVID-19. At the level of the study: The study found TCR clusters largely donor specific.

The CDR3 is 15 residues long. CDR1 is SGHTA and CDR2 is FQGTGA in the germline V gene. Germline trimming cut 0 bases from V and 7 bases from J; bases unmatched to any gene: 4. Employing constant-segment primers, 5'RACE generated TCR alpha and TCR beta cDNA libraries bearing sample barcodes and UMIs. One entry per CDR3 protein results from TCRdb running MiXCR on the 5' RACE reads. The sample lists some 200,000 distinct CDR3 sequences, more than 8% seen once, with around 3.3% in the top ten. This clonotype appeared many times. This receptor was obtained from a man in his late teens or twenties who had mild COVID-19 (a few samples of this study predate the infection). Cell type and time point are not known. The sample taken for sequencing was PBMCs or a T cell subset sorted from them (not recorded which). The chain uses TRBV7-3 and TRBJ2-1; TRBD2 matches at 9 bases. CDR3 DNA sequence: TGTGCCAGCAGCTTAACCAGCGGGGGGATAAATGAGCAGTTCTTC. Protein: CASSLTSGGINEQFF.